The 3 T cell receptor beta chains below all came from one sample that was sequenced in a study of human T cells and chemical hapten exposure. TCRdb fed the RACE reads into MiXCR, producing one record per CDR3 protein. This sample has 370,000 or so distinct CDR3 sequences; roughly 4.8% occur once, and the top ten carry under 3%. The time point is: patch test 1, 2 weeks after DPC sensitization. The treatment was: therapeutic diphenylcyclopropenone sensitization with weekly scalp DPC. Specimen: whole blood, collected in connection with sensitization to the hapten diphenylcyclopropenone (DPC). The receptors come from a woman between 50 and 59 years old with alopecia areata. Some clones in this sample may be carry-over from other donors' samples.

Ten or more counts support this clonotype. The chain couples TRBV19 to TRBJ2-7; D uncertain. The V gene's germline CDR1 is LNHDA and CDR2 SQIVND (reference sequence). Trimming removed 10 bases from V and 2 bases from J, with 18 bases in between. The CDR3 consists of 14 residues. This CDR3 reads CATAPIGGAYEQYF. In nucleotides, the CDR3 is TGTGCCACCGCCCCGATCGGCGGCGCCTACGAGCAGTACTTC.

This clonotype was detected ten times or more. The chain carries TRBV12-3 or TRBV12-4 and TRBJ1-1, with D tentatively TRBD1 (5 bases). V lost 5 bases, J lost 5 bases, and 15 bases lay in between. The CDR3 is 14 residues long. The CDR3 DNA sequence: TGTGCCAGCAGTAAAGGGACCGAGGGGACTGAAGCTTTCTTT. Residues: CASSKGTEGTEAFF.

The chain employs TRBV6-6 and TRBJ1-2; D may be TRBD1 (6 bases). The V gene lost 5 bases and the J gene lost 7 bases, with 14 bases spanning the gap. Germline CDR1 MNHNY, CDR2 SVGAGI (reference sequence). There are 13 residues in the CDR3. The CDR3 DNA sequence: TGTGCCAGCAGTACGATAGGACAGTCTGGCTACACCTTC. Its translation is CASSTIGQSGYTF.